The TCR beta chain described here comes from a study of T cells after yellow fever vaccination. This clonotype was observed a handful of times. Each CDR3 protein is one row after TCRdb ran MiXCR on the 5' RACE reads. This sample has 70,000 or so distinct CDR3 sequences, with around 7.7% found just once. Germline V gives CDR1 MDHEN, CDR2 SYDVKM. V lost 5 bases and J 5 bases, leaving 18 bases between the germline ends. This CDR3 has 15 residues. The input for sequencing was CD8+ T cells sorted from PBMCs, taken about 10 days after the first yellow fever vaccination. The chain has TRBV28 and TRBJ2-5; D is perhaps TRBD1 or TRBD2 (6 bases each). The receptor comes from a man aged 18 to 29 who received the YFV17D yellow fever vaccine. CDR3 in DNA: TGTGCCAGCAGTCACTATGGGGGGCTGGGGGAGACCCAGTACTTC. Protein sequence: CASSHYGGLGETQYF.